Listed below are T cell receptor beta chains from one sample, sequenced in a study of cytomegalovirus exposure and HLA in healthy donors. Sequencing used immunoSEQ multiplex PCR; TCRdb keeps in-frame clones, though not all of them. The sample contains 110,000 to 150,000 clones, approximately 80% of which appear only once. Material: PBMCs. The receptors originated from a young woman in good health and CMV-seropositive. Both conserved end residues are part of each CDR3.

V,CDR3
TRBV5-1,CASSQGTSYYEQYF
TRBV30,CAWIKTNTEAFF
TRBV9,CASSTTRDTEAFF
TRBV27,CASRVTWGRGVNSNTEAFF
TRBV28,CASSLGSGQGIYGYTF
TRBV7-9,CASSLMGQYTGELFF
TRBV5-1,CASSLPAMGHTEQYF
TRBV30,CAWSTEGLSYNSPLHF
TRBV7-2,CASSLEGQGNQPQHF
TRBV4-2,CASSQDGLNLPSGYTF
TRBV11-2,CASSSGIPAKNIQYF
TRBV29-1,CSVEDWSGVETQYF
TRBV7-8,CASSAGVLDNSPLHF
TRBV30,CAWSHSPNYGYTF
TRBV6-5,CASSYTSGAETQYF
TRBV4-2,CASSQETGAGNTIYF
TRBV9,CASSAPTSGGEAPQYF
TRBV10-3,CAIGHTGKRPGELFF
TRBV5-1,CASSLTGVYGYTF
TRBV5-5,CASSNQGLDYNEQFF
TRBV5-8,CASSLPSWDRGIQKLFF
TRBV19,CASSIIEGASYEQYF
TRBV9,CASSVEWSSGNTIYF
TRBV27,CASSSLTGWTEAFF
TRBV4-2,CASSQDRGGYNEQFF
TRBV28,CASRSGASGGTRAKNIQYF
TRBV5-1,CASSPYPGTSLHSNTGELFF